One and the same sample provided the 10 T cell receptor beta chains below, sequenced in a study of shared clonotypes between healthy human individuals (dated by TCRdb to 2020 to 2021). Library method: the immunoSEQ multiplex PCR assay. TCRdb holds this immuneACCESS table with in-frame rearrangements only. Some clones are missing; in checked studies, unresolved V genes explain under half, and the rest has no known cause. Across this sample there are approximately 1,500,000 clones, with around 98% seen only once. The ten largest clones represent around 0.45% of the sample. The sequenced sample was naive CD4+ T cells sorted from blood. The cell subset or site label of this sample denotes: CD45RA+ positively selected. The receptors stem from a man between 25 and 39 years old in good health.

The rearrangement links TRBV6-6 to TRBJ2-5; D unclear. V shed 0 bases and J shed 1 base, with 6 bases lying between them. The CDR3 extends over 14 amino acids. Germline V gene data show CDR1 as MNHNY and CDR2 as SVGAGI (reference sequence). The CDR3 region is CASSYSNSQETQYF. CDR3 sequence (DNA): TGTGCCAGCAGTTACTCGAATAGCCAAGAGACCCAGTACTTC.

This chain uses TRBV29-1 with TRBJ1-5; the D is unclear. V lost 4 bases and J lost 5, with 12 bases in between. The CDR3 totals 13 residues. Per germline, CDR1 SQVTM and CDR2 ANQGSEA. CDR3 bases: TGCAGCGTTGGAAGGGAAGGTGATCAGCCCCAGCATTTT. Translated: CSVGREGDQPQHF.

The V call is TRBV9, the J call TRBJ2-3; D unresolved. Germline values: CDR1 SGDLS, CDR2 YYNGEE. The CDR3 extends over 14 amino acids. V was cut by 2 bases and J by 1 base, with 8 bases left in between. The DNA of the CDR3 is TGTGCCAGCAGCGTTTCTCTGCGCACAGATACGCAGTATTTT. This translates into CASSVSLRTDTQYF.

The rearrangement uses TRBV6-1 and TRBJ1-2, with TRBD1 matching over 7 bases. After removal of 0 bases from V and 5 bases from J, the junction contained 3 bases not matched to a gene. The CDR3 consists of 14 residues. The V gene's germline CDR1 is MNHNS and CDR2 SASEGT. CDR3 region: CASSEAPGGYGYTF. The CDR3 nucleotides read TGTGCCAGCAGTGAAGCCCCAGGGGGTTATGGCTACACCTTC.

The CDR3 here is CASSYQQGVYGYTF. In nucleotides, the CDR3 is TGTGCCAGCAGTTACCAGCAGGGAGTCTATGGCTACACCTTC. The chain joins TRBV6-6 to TRBJ1-2; D perhaps matches TRBD1 (5 bases). Trimming pared 2 bases from V and 4 bases from J, leaving 11 bases between. Germline V CDR1 and CDR2: MNHNY, SVGAGI (reference sequence). This CDR3 region has 14 residues.

In the case of this clone: One junction end disagrees with the germline gene, perhaps due to a read error. This chain connects TRBV6-1 to TRBJ2-7; tentative D call: TRBD2 (6 bases). This CDR3 comprises 13 residues. From germline, CDR1 is MNHNS and CDR2 SASEGT. CDR3 coding DNA: TGTGCCAGCAGGGAAGCGGGTATCTACGAGCAGTACTTC. Amino acid sequence: CASREAGIYEQYF.

V gene TRBV12-5 combines with J gene TRBJ2-3; D gene uncertain. The V end lost 1 base, the J end lost 0 bases, and 5 bases lay between the germline ends. The germline V gene encodes CDR1 LGHNT and CDR2 FRNRAP. This CDR3 comprises 14 residues. CDR3 residues: CASGLGGSTDTQYF. Here the CDR3 DNA reads TGTGCTAGTGGTTTGGGGGGTAGCACAGATACGCAGTATTTT.

This clone was detected only once. V usage is TRBV6-1 and J usage is TRBJ2-3; 11 positions agree with TRBD2. Per the germline V gene, CDR1 is MNHNS and CDR2 is SASEGT. The ends lost 6 bases at V and 1 base at J; junction bases unmatched: 3. This CDR3 region has 15 residues. CDR3 amino acids: CASRLTSGGTDTQYF. CDR3 bases: TGTGCCAGCAGATTGACTAGCGGGGGCACAGATACGCAGTATTTT.

The rearrangement uses TRBV6-5 and TRBJ2-4, with a possible D match to TRBD1 (6 bases). V shed 10 bases and J shed 3 bases, with 16 bases lying between them. Germline V gene sequence: CDR1 MNHEY, CDR2 SVGAGI. This CDR3 spans 14 amino acids. The CDR3 spells CATRSGVVKNIQYF. The DNA of the CDR3 is TGTGCCACCAGATCAGGGGTTGTCAAAAACATTCAGTACTTC.

The chain uses TRBV28 and TRBJ2-7; D may be TRBD1 (6 bases). The CDR3 is 13 residues long. With 5 bases removed from V and 2 bases from J, the gap between germline ends came to 10 bases. Germline V lookup: CDR1 MDHEN, CDR2 SYDVKM. The CDR3 sequence is CASSTRGPYEQYF. The CDR3 region has the DNA TGTGCCAGCAGTACCAGGGGTCCCTACGAGCAGTACTTC.